The 13 T cell receptor beta chains given below trace back to one sample, sequenced in a study of blood T cells in healthy people across ages (dated by TCRdb to about 2015). Libraries came from 5' RACE. Instrument used: Illumina HiSeq 2500. A second 7 to 11 cycle PCR used a sample-barcoded 5' primer and a J-beta primer mix. The public reads were reprocessed in TCRdb via fastp at Q25 and MiXCR, keeping in-frame beta chains. Rows with one shared CDR3 protein collapse into an entry with the most common genes and DNA. This sample has 780,000 or so distinct CDR3 sequences in its table, and roughly 50% of those were observed once. Of the sample, roughly 25% falls within the top ten clones. The sequencing input was blood. Receptors were obtained from a man aged 35 to 55 in good health.

There are a few counts of this clonotype. This sequence joins TRBV25-1 and TRBJ2-3; D call uncertain. CDR3 size: 15 residues. The V gene's germline CDR1 is MGHDK and CDR2 SYGVNS. Trimming shortened V by 0 bases and J by 1 base, and 8 bases separated the two germline ends. Written as DNA, the CDR3 is TGTGCCAGCAGTGAATATAAAGCTGGCACAGATACGCAGTATTTT. It is translated as CASSEYKAGTDTQYF.

This clonotype appeared many times. The chain combines TRBV7-8 with TRBJ2-7; D possibly matches TRBD1 or TRBD2 (5 bases each). CDR1 is SGHVS, CDR2 FQNEAQ, per germline. Trimming took 10 bases from V and 1 from J, leaving 20 bases between them. There are 15 residues in the CDR3. Here the CDR3 DNA reads TGTGCCACTACGGTAGGGAGAGGGGAATCCTACGAGCAGTACTTC. This encodes CATTVGRGESYEQYF.

This clonotype was observed many times. The rearrangement links TRBV6-6 to TRBJ1-2, with D possibly TRBD1 on 6 matching bases. The length of the CDR3 is 12 residues. V lost 5 bases and J lost 5, with 9 bases in between. The germline V gene encodes CDR1 MNHNY and CDR2 SVGAGI (reference sequence). This chain's CDR3 is CASSPGTYGYTF. The CDR3 DNA reads as TGTGCCAGCAGTCCCGGGACATATGGCTACACCTTC.

This chain joins TRBV11-3 and TRBJ2-3, with D tentatively TRBD2 (6 bases). The germline V and J ends were trimmed by 4 bases and 0 bases, with 20 bases remaining between them. Per germline, CDR1 SGHNT and CDR2 YENEEA. This CDR3 has 18 amino acids. CDR3 residues: CASSSGGSGLRSTDTQYF. CDR3 DNA sequence: TGTGCCAGCAGCTCGGGTGGTAGCGGATTACGGAGCACAGATACGCAGTATTTT.

The genes are TRBV10-3 and TRBJ2-2, with D tentatively TRBD1 (5 bases). The V gene's germline CDR1 is ENHRY and CDR2 SYGVKD. V was clipped by 8 bases and J by 4 bases, with 17 bases between them. CDR3 length equals 15 residues. The CDR3 nucleotides are TGTGCCATCGGAGAACAGGTTTTGGGCACCGGGGAGCTGTTTTTT. This codes for CAIGEQVLGTGELFF.

The rearrangement uses TRBV3-1 and TRBJ2-3; TRBD2 matches 14 bases. The germline V gene encodes CDR1 LGHDT and CDR2 YNNKEL (reference sequence). The CDR3 has 15 residues. The J segment lost 4 bases and the V segment lost 3 bases, leaving 0 bases of the junction unmatched. The DNA of the CDR3 is TGTGCCAGCAGCCAGACTAGCGGGGGGGCAGATACGCAGTATTTT. This encodes CASSQTSGGADTQYF.

The V gene is TRBV20-1, the J gene TRBJ2-1; weak D call: TRBD2 (6 bases). Trimming cost V 3 bases and J 1 base, with 16 bases left between them. From germline, CDR1 is DFQATT and CDR2 SNEGSKA (reference sequence). The CDR3 loop spans 16 amino acids. CDR3 sequence reads: CSASLQVAESYNEQFF. CDR3 nucleotides: TGCAGTGCTAGTCTCCAAGTAGCGGAATCCTACAATGAGCAGTTCTTC.

In this sample, this clonotype turned up a few times. V is TRBV20-1 and J is TRBJ1-5, with a possible D match to TRBD1 (6 bases). Trimming left V 2 bases short and J 3 bases short, with 11 bases between. CDR3 size: 14 residues. Per the germline V gene, CDR1 is DFQATT and CDR2 is SNEGSKA (reference sequence). The CDR3, as DNA: TGCAGTGCTAGATACGGACAGAACAATCAGCCCCAGCATTTT. Its protein is CSARYGQNNQPQHF.

DNA of the CDR3: TGCGCCAGCAGCCAAGGGTTTAGCTCCTACAATGAGCAGTTCTTC. The encoded protein is CASSQGFSSYNEQFF. The chain joins TRBV4-1 to TRBJ2-1; D not certain. The germline V and J ends were trimmed by 1 base and 0 bases, with 7 bases remaining between them. Germline CDR1 is MGHRA and CDR2 is YSYEKL. The CDR3 contains 15 residues.

This clonotype was recorded many times. The chain has TRBV10-3 and TRBJ1-6, with TRBD1 matching 8 bases. This CDR3 contains 14 residues. Germline V gene data show CDR1 as ENHRY and CDR2 as SYGVKD. V shed 4 bases and J 9 bases; nucleotides not matched to a gene: 5. The CDR3: CAISGQGAGSPLHF. The CDR3, as DNA: TGTGCCATCAGTGGTCAGGGGGCTGGTTCACCCCTCCACTTT.

This clonotype was recorded once. The chain is built from TRBV30 and TRBJ1-5; weak D call: TRBD1 (5 bases). V was clipped by 5 bases and J by 9 bases, with 14 bases between them. Germline values: CDR1 GTSNPN, CDR2 SVGIG (reference sequence). The CDR3 covers 12 residues. CDR3 DNA sequence: TGTGCCTGGGGGCGGGGGGAATGGCCCCAGCATTTT. Translated: CAWGRGEWPQHF.

The chain has TRBV7-9 and TRBJ1-1, with 9 nucleotides matching TRBD1. Germline V gives CDR1 SEHNR, CDR2 FQNEAQ (reference sequence). CDR3 length: 17 residues. V lost 3 bases and J lost 4; bases outside the gene matches: 12. The CDR3 sequence is CASSLPLTGGKGTEAFF. CDR3 DNA: TGTGCCAGCAGCTTGCCCCTGACAGGGGGAAAAGGCACTGAAGCTTTCTTT.

Only a few counts were recorded for this clonotype. The chain recombines TRBV29-1 with TRBJ2-1, with 8 positions matching TRBD2. There are 14 residues in the CDR3. CDR1 is SQVTM and CDR2 is ANQGSEA in the germline V gene. With 4 bases clipped from V and 8 bases from J, the junction kept 10 bases outside the gene matches. The CDR3 sequence: CSVGSLAGIYEQFF. The CDR3 nucleotides read TGCAGCGTTGGGTCGCTAGCGGGTATTTATGAGCAGTTCTTC.